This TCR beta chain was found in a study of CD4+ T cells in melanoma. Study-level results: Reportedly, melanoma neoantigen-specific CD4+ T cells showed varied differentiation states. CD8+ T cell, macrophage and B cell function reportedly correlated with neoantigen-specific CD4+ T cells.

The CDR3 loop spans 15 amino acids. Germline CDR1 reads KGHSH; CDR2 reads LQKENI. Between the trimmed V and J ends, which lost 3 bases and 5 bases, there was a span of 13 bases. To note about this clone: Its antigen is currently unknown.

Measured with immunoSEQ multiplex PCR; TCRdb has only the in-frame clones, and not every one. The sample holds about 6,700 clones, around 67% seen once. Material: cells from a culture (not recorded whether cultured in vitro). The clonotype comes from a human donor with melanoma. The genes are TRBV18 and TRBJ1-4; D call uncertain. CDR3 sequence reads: CASSPAGQSNEKLFF. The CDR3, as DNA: TGTGCCAGCTCACCGGCCGGCCAGTCGAATGAAAAACTGTTTTTT.